The clone carrying this T cell receptor (beta chain) has only a few counts. The antigen remains unidentified. This sample was taken from a study of cytomegalovirus exposure and HLA in healthy donors. Study observations and caveats: That first-cohort TCR clusters tended to co-occur in the roughly 130 validation repertoires was found in a later analysis. Rarity held for most TCR sequences, but there were some public TCRs that occurred in many donors.

In germline, CDR1 is MNHEY, CDR2 SMNVEV (reference sequence). This CDR3 comprises 15 residues. V was clipped by 2 bases and J by 4 bases, with 11 bases between them. TCRdb's table, derived via immunoSEQ multiplex PCR, lists solely in-frame clones and lacks some. The data hold a few hundred thousand clones, with approximately 83% observed a single time. The approximately 120-subject validation cohort, separate from the approximately 670-subject first cohort, included the donors. The specimen sequenced was PBMCs. The origin of this receptor is a woman in her 30s in good health and CMV-seropositive. V usage is TRBV27 and J usage is TRBJ1-4; D ambiguous. The CDR3 region has the DNA TGTGCCAGCAGTTTAGCCTCGACGGGTAATGAAAAACTGTTTTTT. It codes for CASSLASTGNEKLFF.